The rows below give T cell receptor beta chains drawn from one sample of a study of OX40 agonist ivuxolimab in advanced cancers. The method was immunoSEQ multiplex PCR; TCRdb's version includes in-frame clones alone and lacks a portion of them. The repertoire holds over 70,000 clones, with about 87% as singletons. The sequences come from CD4+ or CD8+ T cells sorted from blood, collected in a trial of the OX40 agonist ivuxolimab. All receptors derive from an adult with an advanced solid tumor such as melanoma, head and neck, liver or kidney cancer. Each CDR3 is given with its conserved first and last residue. A D gene is named only where the DNA matches it firmly. Clone size, where shown, is once, few, many, or a class for clones that have expanded.

V,J,D,size,CDR3,DNA
TRBV11-3,TRBJ2-1,.,.,CASSRRADYNEQFF,TGTGCCAGCAGCCGGCGGGCAGACTACAATGAGCAGTTCTTC
TRBV19,TRBJ2-6,.,.,CARRVRNLSGANVLTF,TGTGCCAGAAGGGTCAGAAACCTCTCTGGGGCCAACGTCCTGACTTTC
TRBV7-9,TRBJ2-7,.,.,CASSSGLYEQYF,TGTGCCAGCAGTTCGGGACTCTACGAGCAGTACTTC
TRBV5-1,TRBJ2-2,.,.,CASRTQIGGTGELFF,TGCGCCAGCAGAACCCAAATCGGAGGCACCGGGGAGCTGTTTTTT
TRBV4-2,TRBJ2-7,TRBD1,.,CASSQATPGQGSPSEQYF,TGTGCCAGCAGCCAAGCGACCCCGGGACAGGGGAGCCCCTCGGAGCAGTACTTC
TRBV28,TRBJ1-2,.,.,CASSLSREYYGYTF,TGTGCCAGCAGTTTAAGTAGGGAATACTATGGCTACACCTTC
TRBV28,TRBJ1-4,TRBD1,.,CASTLGQGYEKLFF,TGTGCCAGCACCCTTGGACAGGGCTATGAAAAACTGTTTTTT
TRBV30,TRBJ2-5,TRBD2,.,CAWSVLASGTQYF,TGTGCCTGGAGTGTACTGGCTAGCGGGACCCAGTACTTC
TRBV29-1,TRBJ2-5,.,.,CSARGTAQTQYF,TGCAGCGCCCGTGGGACGGCTCAGACCCAGTACTTC
TRBV5-1,TRBJ2-3,TRBD2,.,CASSRTSFTSTDTQYF,TGCGCCAGCAGCAGGACTAGCTTTACTAGCACAGATACGCAGTATTTT
TRBV29-1,TRBJ1-2,.,.,CSVERVYGYTF,TGCAGCGTTGAGCGGGTGTATGGCTACACCTTC
TRBV7-6,TRBJ2-4,.,.,CASSLEGWAAQNIQYF,TGTGCCAGCAGCTTAGAAGGCTGGGCAGCCCAAAACATTCAGTACTTC
TRBV18,TRBJ1-2,.,.,CASSPLEVYGYTF,TGTGCCAGCTCACCATTGGAGGTCTATGGCTACACCTTC
TRBV28,TRBJ2-7,.,.,CASSSSGVSELYEQYF,TGTGCCAGCAGTTCGTCAGGGGTCTCCGAACTATACGAGCAGTACTTC
TRBV5-8,TRBJ2-3,.,.,CASSTGTGGDTQYF,TGTGCCAGCAGCACCGGGACCGGGGGAGATACGCAGTATTTT
TRBV28,TRBJ1-1,.,.,CASSSSGLTGHTEAFF,TGTGCCAGCAGTTCAAGCGGGCTAACTGGGCACACTGAAGCTTTCTTT
TRBV7-8,TRBJ2-7,.,.,CASSLAPAALYEQYF,TGTGCCAGCAGCTTGGCTCCGGCGGCACTCTACGAGCAGTACTTC
TRBV2,TRBJ2-5,.,.,CASTQTETQYF,TGTGCCAGCACCCAAACGGAGACCCAGTACTTC
TRBV5-1,TRBJ1-1,.,.,CASSSTGLLNTEAFF,TGCGCCAGCAGTTCTACGGGACTTTTGAACACTGAAGCTTTCTTT
TRBV18,TRBJ1-1,.,.,CASSPQGLGTEAFF,TGTGCCAGCTCACCACAGGGATTGGGCACTGAAGCTTTCTTT
TRBV2,TRBJ2-3,TRBD1,.,CASSRQGDTQYF,TGTGCCAGCAGCCGACAGGGCGATACGCAGTATTTT
TRBV5-6,TRBJ2-3,.,once,CASSLADTQYF,TGTGCCAGCAGCTTGGCAGATACGCAGTATTTT
TRBV6-5,TRBJ1-3,TRBD1,once,CASSPTGGLRNTIYF,TGTGCCAGCAGCCCCACAGGGGGCCTTCGAAACACCATATATTTT
TRBV11-2,TRBJ1-1,.,.,CASSFGWGEAFF,TGTGCCAGCAGCTTCGGGTGGGGTGAAGCTTTCTTT
TRBV10-3,TRBJ2-3,TRBD1,.,CAISGPSTGVTSTDTQYF,TGTGCCATCAGTGGACCATCTACAGGGGTTACGAGCACAGATACGCAGTATTTT
TRBV11-3,TRBJ2-7,.,.,CASSVLGGSYEQYF,TGTGCCAGCAGCGTCCTGGGGGGCTCCTACGAGCAGTACTTC
TRBV5-4,TRBJ1-2,.,once,CASSLGQSYGYTF,TGTGCCAGCAGCTTGGGACAGAGTTATGGCTACACCTTC
TRBV5-4,TRBJ1-1,.,.,CASSLRSGMNTEAFF,TGTGCCAGCAGCTTGAGGTCGGGGATGAACACTGAAGCTTTCTTT
TRBV13,TRBJ2-3,TRBD1,.,CASSDRGKVTDTQYF,TGTGCCAGCAGCGACAGGGGTAAGGTGACAGATACGCAGTATTTT
TRBV29-1,TRBJ2-6,.,.,CSVGSGANVLTF,TGCAGCGTTGGGTCTGGGGCCAACGTCCTGACTTTC
TRBV5-1,TRBJ2-7,.,.,CASSPGITYEQYF,TGCGCCAGCAGCCCCGGGATTACCTACGAGCAGTACTTC
TRBV7-2,TRBJ2-7,.,.,CASSLVGTDPRYEQYF,TGTGCCAGCAGCTTAGTCGGGACCGACCCACGCTACGAGCAGTACTTC
TRBV6-1,TRBJ2-5,.,.,CASSARQVQETQYF,TGTGCCAGCAGTGCAAGACAGGTCCAAGAGACCCAGTACTTC
TRBV4-2,TRBJ2-7,TRBD2,few,CASSPRALGTSGNDQYF,TGTGCCAGCAGCCCCCGGGCCCTTGGGACTAGCGGGAACGATCAGTACTTC
TRBV5-6,TRBJ2-3,.,.,CASSDSYTDTQYF,TGTGCCAGCAGCGACTCATACACAGATACGCAGTATTTT
TRBV30,TRBJ2-3,.,.,CASRDVADTQYF,TGTGCCTCCAGGGATGTCGCAGATACGCAGTATTTT
TRBV19,TRBJ2-3,TRBD2,.,CASSGTSGTYTQYF,TGTGCCAGTTCTGGGACTAGCGGGACGTATACGCAGTATTTT